The 6 T cell receptor beta chains listed next were all sequenced from one sample in a study of immune cell composition in non-small cell lung cancer. The data were produced by immunoSEQ multiplex PCR, yet TCRdb's version contains in-frame clones alone and is incomplete. Counted here are approximately 1,100 clones, 69% occurring once; the ten biggest clones make up around 70%. The sequenced sample was lung tumor tissue. The receptors were sampled from a human donor with non-small cell lung cancer.

This clone has more than one count but fewer than ten. The rearrangement uses TRBV28 and TRBJ2-2; 7 bases are shared with TRBD1. With V trimmed by 5 bases and J by 8 bases, 14 bases remained unmatched. Germline CDR1 is MDHEN and CDR2 is SYDVKM. The CDR3 covers 16 residues. CDR3 protein: CASSRSGQIGPGELFF. CDR3 nucleotides: TGTGCCAGCAGTAGGTCGGGACAGATCGGTCCGGGGGAGCTGTTTTTT.

The chain links TRBV10-3 to TRBJ1-1; TRBD1 aligns across 10 bases. The CDR3 loop spans 14 amino acids. Germline trimming cut 11 bases from V and 4 bases from J; bases unmatched to any gene: 10. Germline V lookup: CDR1 ENHRY, CDR2 SYGVKD. DNA of the CDR3: TGTGCCCTCGGTCGGGACAGGGGAACCACTGAAGCTTTCTTT. Translated: CALGRDRGTTEAFF.

The chain recombines TRBV5-1 with TRBJ2-4; 7 bases line up with TRBD2. Germline CDR1 reads SGHRS; CDR2 reads YFSETQ. The V gene end was trimmed by 0 bases and the J gene end by 0 bases; junction bases not matched to a gene: 9. The CDR3 is made up of 18 amino acids. The CDR3 DNA reads TGCGCCAGCAGCTTGGCCATCTCAGCGGGACTAGCCAAAAACATTCAGTACTTC. Its translation is CASSLAISAGLAKNIQYF.

This chain connects TRBV28 to TRBJ1-2, with 9 bases identical to TRBD1. CDR1 is MDHEN and CDR2 is SYDVKM in the germline V gene. The CDR3 is 16 amino acids. V lost 1 base, J lost 8 bases, and 11 bases stayed unmatched. DNA of the CDR3: TGTGCCAGCAGTTTATCATTAACGGGACAGGGCGAGGGCTACACCTTC. It codes for CASSLSLTGQGEGYTF.

The CDR3 here is CASSLGVEGLSNQPQHF. In DNA, the CDR3 is TGTGCCAGCAGCTTAGGCGTCGAGGGATTGAGCAATCAGCCCCAGCATTTT. The chain carries TRBV7-2 and TRBJ1-5; no definite D call. Trimming removed 1 base at V and 1 base at J, with 14 bases between. Germline V lookup: CDR1 SGHTA, CDR2 FQGNSA. The CDR3 runs 17 residues.

The chain employs TRBV7-6 and TRBJ1-3; 8 bases map to TRBD1. CDR3 length equals 17 residues. From germline, CDR1 is SGHVS and CDR2 FNYEAQ. V was pared by 7 bases and J by 1 base, with 12 bases of the junction left unmatched. The DNA for the CDR3 is TGTGCCAGCACCTTGGGACAGGCGACCTTATCTGGAAACACCATATATTTT. Residues: CASTLGQATLSGNTIYF. Full variable domain (missing parts from reference TRBV7-6 and TRBJ1-3): GAGVSQSPRYKVTKRGQDVALRCDPISGHVSLYWYRQALGQGPEFLTYFNYEAQQDKSGLPNDRFSAERPEGSISTLTIQRTEQRDSAMYRCASTLGQATLSGNTIYFGEGSWLTVV.